This record looks at one T cell receptor (beta chain) sequence and its context. Authors' processing steps: It was from reference gene primer amplification that nucleated cell counts were estimated. Clones were sequenced by immunoSEQ multiplex PCR, and TCRdb holds only the in-frame ones, with some missing. Clone size and V and J calls were adopted from that table, with D and trimming inferred from the DNA. Of approximately 240,000 clones listed, roughly 84% are singletons. The sample originates from a study of blood T cell repertoires in COVID-19. At the level of the study: Acute and convalescent COVID-19 samples came from the United States, Italy and Spain. In each case, the material was cDNA or gDNA derived from T cells, B-cell-depleted T cells, or PBMCs.

The CDR3 length is 15 residues. The V end was cut by 1 base, the J end by 5 bases, with 12 bases between. Germline V gives CDR1 SGHDT, CDR2 YYEEEE. The genes are TRBV5-6 and TRBJ1-4; possible D gene TRBD1, 6 bases. The clonotype was recovered from a woman aged 35 to 49 who had recovered from COVID-19. Specimen: peripheral blood. The CDR3 region is CASSLTGKINEKLFF. As DNA, the CDR3 is TGTGCCAGCAGCTTGACAGGGAAAATCAATGAAAAACTGTTTTTT.